These 7 T cell receptor beta chains share one sample of origin, sequenced in a study of OX40 agonist ivuxolimab in advanced cancers. The method was immunoSEQ multiplex PCR; TCRdb's version includes in-frame clones alone and lacks a portion of them. The data contain around 80,000 clones, 82% of them singletons. The specimen comprised CD4+ or CD8+ T cells sorted from blood, sampled in a trial of the OX40 agonist ivuxolimab. These receptors all come from an adult with an advanced solid tumor such as melanoma, head and neck, liver or kidney cancer.

The J gene is TRBJ2-7, the V gene TRBV9; 8 bases map to TRBD1. From germline, CDR1 is SGDLS and CDR2 YYNGEE. The CDR3 has 14 amino acids. V shed 3 bases, J shed 7 bases, and the junction held 9 bases outside the gene matches. This CDR3 is CASSGQGAGYEQYF. The CDR3 DNA is TGTGCCAGCAGCGGCCAGGGGGCGGGTTATGAGCAGTACTTC.

The chain combines TRBV7-6 with TRBJ2-3; possible D gene TRBD2, 5 bases. Trimming stripped 5 bases from V and 0 bases from J, with 9 bases between. Germline lookup yields CDR1 SGHVS and CDR2 FNYEAQ. This CDR3 spans 14 amino acids. CDR3 DNA sequence: TGTGCCAGCAGCCCAAGCGGTAGCACAGATACGCAGTATTTT. This translates into CASSPSGSTDTQYF.

This clone was counted a single time. CDR3 nucleotide sequence: TGCGCCAGCAGCCGAGAACCGGGAACCTATGGCTACACCTTC. It specifies CASSREPGTYGYTF. The chain is built from TRBV5-1 and TRBJ1-2; D ambiguous. The CDR3 runs to 14 residues. Trimming took off 4 bases at V and 4 bases at J, with 14 bases between the two ends. Germline V gene lookup returns CDR1 SGHRS and CDR2 YFSETQ.

This chain joins TRBV10-3 and TRBJ2-7, with no clear D. This CDR3 has 17 amino acids. Germline CDR1 ENHRY, CDR2 SYGVKD. Trimming took 3 bases from V and 4 from J, leaving 22 bases between them. CDR3 sequence reads: CAISDSLWVSRQYEQYF. Here the CDR3 DNA reads TGTGCCATCAGTGACTCCCTGTGGGTCAGCAGGCAATACGAGCAGTACTTC.

This chain connects TRBV5-1 to TRBJ2-5; possible D gene TRBD1, 6 bases. The CDR3 is 13 residues long. Germline V gene data show CDR1 as SGHRS and CDR2 as YFSETQ. Trimming removed 4 bases from V and 2 bases from J, with 9 bases in between. The DNA of the CDR3 is TGCGCCAGCAGCGACCAGGGGCAAGAGACCCAGTACTTC. This gives the protein CASSDQGQETQYF.

The chain uses TRBV28 and TRBJ1-5, with D possibly TRBD1 on 6 matching bases. This CDR3 spans 13 amino acids. Germline V gene lookup returns CDR1 MDHEN and CDR2 SYDVKM. Trimming shortened V by 2 bases and J by 7 bases, and 9 bases separated the two germline ends. CDR3 DNA sequence: TGTGCCAGCAGTTTAGCGGGGGGCCAGCCCCAGCATTTT. It yields the protein CASSLAGGQPQHF.

This clone is a singleton in its sample. The rearrangement uses TRBV10-3 and TRBJ1-1; D may be TRBD1 (6 bases). Germline CDR1 is ENHRY and CDR2 is SYGVKD. This CDR3 comprises 12 residues. V was cut by 8 bases and J by 1 base, with 8 bases left in between. The CDR3 nucleotides read TGTGCCATCGGACAGTCGAACACTGAAGCTTTCTTT. Its translation is CAIGQSNTEAFF.